Each of the 26 T cell receptor beta chains below was sequenced from the same sample in a study of blood T cell repertoires in COVID-19. TCRdb's table, derived via immunoSEQ multiplex PCR, lists solely in-frame clones and lacks some. This sample yields 90,000 to 150,000 clones, of which approximately 80% are seen a single time; about 4% belongs to the top ten. The sequencing sample was made of peripheral blood. The receptors here all came from a woman older than 75 with acute or convalescent COVID-19.

This chain joins TRBV7-5 and TRBJ1-5. TRBV7-5 represents a pseudogene. This CDR3 spans 13 amino acids. The CDR3 DNA sequence: TGTGCCAGTACAAACCACGGGTATCAGCCCCAGCATTTT. Translation: CASTNHGYQPQHF.

This chain connects TRBV28 to TRBJ1-6; D is unclear. V lost 5 bases, J lost 12 bases, and 14 bases lay in between. Germline V CDR1 and CDR2: MDHEN, SYDVKM. The CDR3 loop spans 13 amino acids. The CDR3 is CASSPSPRQPLHF. For the CDR3, the DNA is TGTGCCAGCAGTCCCTCCCCCAGGCAACCCCTCCACTTT.

The genes are TRBV3-1 (or the pseudogene TRBV3-2) and TRBJ2-5; D not certain. The CDR3 is 16 residues long. Germline V gene sequence: CDR1 LGHDT, CDR2 YNNKEL (reference sequence). The V end lost 4 bases, the J end lost 1 base, and 16 bases lay between the germline ends. The CDR3 region has the DNA TGTGCCAGCAGCCCAAGAGCAGTAGCAACCCAAGAGACCCAGTACTTC. This translates into CASSPRAVATQETQYF.

The rearrangement links TRBV7-2 to TRBJ1-2; 7 bases match TRBD1. V shed 5 bases and J 4 bases; nucleotides not matched to a gene: 10. CDR1 and CDR2 from the germline V gene are SGHTA and FQGNSA. This CDR3 comprises 15 residues. The chain's CDR3 is CASSPDRAVSYGYTF. DNA of the CDR3: TGTGCCAGCAGCCCCGACAGGGCCGTGAGCTATGGCTACACCTTC.

This clone was picked up one time. The rearrangement uses TRBV6-1 and TRBJ2-7; possible D gene TRBD1, 5 bases. Trimming pared 2 bases from V and 6 bases from J, leaving 11 bases between. The germline V gene has CDR1 MNHNS and CDR2 SASEGT. This CDR3 has 13 residues. DNA for the CDR3: TGTGCCAGCAGTGAACCAGGGTTGGGCGAGCAGTACTTC. The encoded protein is CASSEPGLGEQYF.

DNA for the CDR3: TGTGCCTGGAGGAGGGACAGGGGCTCTGGAAACACCATATATTTT. Residues: CAWRRDRGSGNTIYF. The rearrangement joins TRBV30 to TRBJ1-3; 10 bases align to TRBD1. Unmatched junction bases numbered 2, after V lost 3 bases and J lost 0 bases. The CDR3 extends over 15 amino acids. Germline-derived CDR1 and CDR2 are GTSNPN and SVGIG (reference sequence).

This rearrangement joins TRBV19 to TRBJ1-5; perhaps TRBD1 as D (6 bases). Trimming removed 3 bases at V and 1 base at J, with 10 bases between. CDR1 LNHDA and CDR2 SQIVND come from the germline V gene (reference sequence). The CDR3 covers 15 residues. Here the CDR3 reads CASSIVQGSNQPQHF. CDR3 DNA sequence: TGTGCCAGTAGTATTGTACAGGGAAGCAATCAGCCCCAGCATTTT.

This clone occurred a few times. The chain employs TRBV5-4 and TRBJ2-1; D ambiguous. V lost 1 base to trimming and J lost 7 bases, with 6 bases between them. The CDR3 is 12 residues long. Germline-derived CDR1 and CDR2 are SGHNT and YYREEE (reference sequence). The CDR3 DNA is TGTGCCAGCAGCTTGAATCAGAATGAGCAGTTCTTC. Protein product: CASSLNQNEQFF.

The chain has TRBV25-1 and TRBJ1-2, with 8 positions matching TRBD1. There are 16 residues in the CDR3. With 3 bases clipped from V and 4 bases from J, the junction kept 10 bases outside the gene matches. Germline CDR1 reads MGHDK; CDR2 reads SYGVNS. For the CDR3, the DNA is TGTGCCAGCAGTGATAGTGGACAGGGAGAATTCTATGGCTACACCTTC. Its protein is CASSDSGQGEFYGYTF.

The chain has TRBV5-8 and TRBJ2-7, with TRBD1 matching over 7 bases. V dropped 0 bases and J dropped 1; count of bases not matched to a gene: 1. The CDR3 is 14 residues long. Germline V lookup: CDR1 SGHTS, CDR2 YDEGEE. The CDR3 reads CASSLDRGSYEQYF. DNA for the CDR3: TGTGCCAGCAGCTTGGACAGGGGTTCCTACGAGCAGTACTTC. The variable domain in full, with the rest retrieved from reference TRBV5-8 and TRBJ2-7, is EAGVTQSPTHLIKTRGQQATLRCSPISGHTSVYWYQQALGLGLQFLLWYDEGEERNRGNFPPRFSGRQFPNYSSELNVNALELEDSALYLCASSLDRGSYEQYFGPGTRLTVT.

This chain joins TRBV11-2 and TRBJ1-2; weak D call: TRBD1 (5 bases). The CDR3 has 14 residues. Germline CDR1 SGHAT, CDR2 FQNNGV. The V and J ends lost 1 base and 4 bases respectively, with 10 bases between them. As DNA, the CDR3 is TGTGCCAGCAGCTTAGCTCCGGGGGGCTATGGCTACACCTTC. Its translation is CASSLAPGGYGYTF.

This chain links TRBV9 with TRBJ2-1; weak D call: TRBD2 (6 bases). Trimming took 2 bases from V and 6 from J, leaving 12 bases between them. This CDR3 has 14 amino acids. The germline CDR1 and CDR2 sequences are SGDLS and YYNGEE. CDR3 sequence reads: CASSVAGTGNEQFF. In nucleotides, the CDR3 is TGTGCCAGCAGCGTCGCGGGAACAGGCAATGAGCAGTTCTTC.

This clone came up a few times. The chain has TRBV29-1 and TRBJ2-5; 12 bases match TRBD2. Germline V lookup: CDR1 SQVTM, CDR2 ANQGSEA. This CDR3 contains 14 residues. With 6 bases clipped from V and 4 bases from J, the junction kept 6 bases outside the gene matches. The CDR3 DNA reads TGCAGCGTCCCTAGCGGGGGGGCTATAGAGACCCAGTACTTC. Translation gives CSVPSGGAIETQYF. The full variable domain, in which reference TRBV29-1 and TRBJ2-5 provide the parts outside the CDR3, is SAVISQKPSRDICQRGTSLTIQCQVDSQVTMMFWYRQQPGQSLTLIATANQGSEATYESGFVIDKFPISRPNLTFSTLTVSNMSPEDSSIYLCSVPSGGAIETQYFGPGTRLLVL.

This clone was recorded a few times. The V call is TRBV6-6, the J call TRBJ2-1; 10 bases map to TRBD2. Unmatched junction bases numbered 8, after V lost 6 bases and J lost 3 bases. CDR1 and CDR2 (germline): MNHNY, SVGAGI (reference sequence). The CDR3 has 16 amino acids. Here the CDR3 DNA reads TGTGCCAGCAGGCCTGGACTAGCGGTCCTCTACAATGAGCAGTTCTTC. Protein sequence: CASRPGLAVLYNEQFF.

The chain combines TRBV30 with TRBJ1-5, with D possibly matching TRBD1 (5 bases). The CDR3 is 14 amino acids. V lost 0 bases and J lost 6, with 12 bases in between. CDR1 is GTSNPN and CDR2 is SVGIG in the germline V gene (reference sequence). CDR3 amino acids: CAWSVGGGPQPQHF. The CDR3 coding sequence is TGTGCCTGGAGTGTTGGCGGGGGACCTCAGCCCCAGCATTTT.

V gene TRBV6-2 or TRBV6-3 combines with J gene TRBJ2-7, with D tentatively TRBD2 (5 bases). Germline-derived CDR1 and CDR2 are MNHEY and SVGEGT. This CDR3 is 13 amino acids long. Trimming removed 6 bases from V and 7 bases from J, with 16 bases in between. CDR3 in amino acids: CASRPPGSLEQYF. DNA for the CDR3: TGTGCCAGCAGACCTCCGGGATCGTTGGAGCAGTACTTC.

The J gene is TRBJ2-5, the V gene TRBV19, with 8 bases fitting TRBD2. CDR3 length: 15 residues. Losses at the gene ends were 9 bases for V and 2 bases for J; bases not matched to a gene: 11. Germline CDR1 LNHDA, CDR2 SQIVND (reference sequence). CDR3 DNA sequence: TGTGCCAGCACGCGGGCGGGAGGATATCAAGAGACCCAGTACTTC. Translating it yields CASTRAGGYQETQYF.

V and J are TRBV10-2 and TRBJ2-7; 14 bases are a match to TRBD2. CDR1 is WSHSY, CDR2 SAAADI, per germline. There are 16 residues in the CDR3. The ends lost 6 bases at V and 4 bases at J; junction bases unmatched: 8. Here the CDR3 reads CASRPGTSGGGYEQYF. Here the CDR3 DNA reads TGCGCCAGCAGACCCGGGACTAGCGGGGGCGGATACGAGCAGTACTTC.

The V gene is TRBV2, the J gene TRBJ1-2; TRBD1 might be the D (5 bases). The CDR3 has 12 amino acids. V lost 4 bases, J lost 6 bases, and 9 bases lay in between. CDR1 SNHLY and CDR2 FYNNEI come from the germline V gene. Here the CDR3 DNA reads TGTGCCAGCAGTGCAGGGCAGGATGGCTACACCTTC. Amino acid sequence: CASSAGQDGYTF.

The chain is built from TRBV7-2 and TRBJ1-2, with 8 nucleotides matching TRBD1. With V trimmed by 3 bases and J by 1 base, 1 base remained unmatched. The germline gives CDR1 SGHTA, CDR2 FQGNSA. This CDR3 contains 14 residues. The CDR3 sequence is CASSFDRGNYGYTF. The CDR3 bases are TGTGCCAGCAGCTTTGACAGGGGTAACTATGGCTACACCTTC. Full variable domain (rest looked up from reference TRBV7-2 and TRBJ1-2): GAGVSQSPSNKVTEKGKDVELRCDPISGHTALYWYRQSLGQGLEFLIYFQGNSAPDKSGLPSDRFSAERTGGSVSTLTIQRTQQEDSAVYLCASSFDRGNYGYTFGSGTRLTVV.

The V and J genes are TRBV29-1 and TRBJ2-5, with TRBD1 matching over 11 bases. Germline CDR1 is SQVTM and CDR2 is ANQGSEA. This CDR3 has 15 residues. After removal of 5 bases from V and 1 base from J, the junction contained 6 bases not matched to a gene. The CDR3 DNA follows: TGCAGCGTTCTGGGACAGGGGGGCCCCCAAGAGACCCAGTACTTC. Translating it yields CSVLGQGGPQETQYF.

The V gene is TRBV6-4, the J gene TRBJ1-1; 10 bases map to TRBD1. The CDR3 has 15 residues. Germline CDR1 MRHNA, CDR2 SNTAGT. Trimming removed 5 bases from V and 1 base from J; junction bases left unmatched: 4. The CDR3 loop reads CASSPGQGKNTEAFF. The CDR3 bases are TGTGCCAGCAGTCCGGGACAGGGGAAGAACACTGAAGCTTTCTTT.

The CDR3 loop reads CASSPPRRGRDEQYF. In DNA, the CDR3 is TGTGCCAGCTCACCACCGAGAAGGGGGCGGGACGAGCAGTACTTC. V gene TRBV18 combines with J gene TRBJ2-7; 7 nucleotides match TRBD1. V was clipped by 0 bases and J by 5 bases; unmatched bases: 7. CDR1 and CDR2 from the germline V gene are KGHSH and LQKENI. The CDR3 has 15 residues. Supplemented by reference TRBV18 and TRBJ2-7, the full variable domain reads NAGVMQNPRHLVRRRGQEARLRCSPMKGHSHVYWYRQLPEEGLKFMVYLQKENIIDESGMPKERFSAEFPKEGPSILRIQQVVRGDSAAYFCASSPPRRGRDEQYFGPGTRLTVT.

The genes are TRBV28 and TRBJ1-2; tentative D call: TRBD1 (6 bases). The CDR3 contains 14 residues. Germline-derived CDR1 and CDR2 are MDHEN and SYDVKM. The V and J ends lost 4 bases and 8 bases respectively, with 17 bases between them. The CDR3 is CASSSGTPLFGYTF. CDR3 DNA: TGTGCCAGCAGTTCCGGGACACCCCTTTTCGGCTACACCTTC.

This sequence joins TRBV5-1 and TRBJ2-1; D remains unclear. Trimming took off 2 bases at V and 9 bases at J, with 12 bases between the two ends. The CDR3 runs 13 residues. Per the germline V gene, CDR1 is SGHRS and CDR2 is YFSETQ. In nucleotides, the CDR3 is TGCGCCAGCAGCTTCCGGAACCCAGGTGAGCAGTTCTTC. This sequence encodes CASSFRNPGEQFF.

The chain joins TRBV6-5 to TRBJ2-7, with 8 nucleotides matching TRBD1. The CDR3 is 14 residues long. J was trimmed by 2 bases and V by 6 bases; bases with no gene match: 6. Germline V gene sequence: CDR1 MNHEY, CDR2 SVGAGI. The CDR3 DNA follows: TGTGCCAGCAGCCGCGGACAGGGAACCTACGAGCAGTACTTC. Residues: CASSRGQGTYEQYF.